These 27 T cell receptor beta chains were sequenced from one sample in a study of CD8+ T cells in alopecia areata. Reverse transcription of extracted RNA yielded cDNA, which provided the sequencing template. Here immunoSEQ multiplex PCR was the method, and the copy in TCRdb shows in-frame clones only, minus some. The table shows 160,000 or so clones, with around 55% occurring only once. Sequencing was performed on CD8+ T cells sorted from blood, taken at week 0. The receptors were gathered from a human donor with alopecia areata.

This clone has a single count. The V gene is TRBV14, the J gene TRBJ1-2, with no clear D. Trimming removed 1 base at V and 2 bases at J, with 2 bases between. CDR3 length equals 12 residues. Germline values: CDR1 SGHDN, CDR2 FVKESK. CDR3 coding DNA: TGTGCCAGCAGCCAAGGCAACTATGGCTACACCTTC. Its protein product is CASSQGNYGYTF.

This rearrangement joins TRBV27 to TRBJ1-5; tentatively, D is TRBD1 (5 bases). V dropped 0 bases and J dropped 6 bases, with 6 bases sitting between them. Per the germline V gene, CDR1 is MNHEY and CDR2 is SMNVEV (reference sequence). CDR3 length: 13 residues. The CDR3 sequence is CASSLSTVQPQHF. In nucleotides, the CDR3 is TGTGCCAGCAGTTTATCGACAGTTCAGCCCCAGCATTTT.

The V call is TRBV7-9, the J call TRBJ2-4; D remains ambiguous. CDR3 length: 14 residues. Germline V lookup: CDR1 SEHNR, CDR2 FQNEAQ (reference sequence). Trimming removed 5 bases at V and 6 bases at J, with 14 bases between. The CDR3 coding sequence is TGTGCCAGCAGCGCCTCATGGGAAGCAAACATTCAGTACTTC. As protein: CASSASWEANIQYF.

This chain joins TRBV29-1 and TRBJ1-3; D is perhaps TRBD1 (5 bases). The CDR3 is 14 amino acids. Trimming removed 1 base from V and 0 bases from J, with 7 bases in between. Germline V gene data show CDR1 as SQVTM and CDR2 as ANQGSEA. The CDR3 loop reads CSVEGGGSGNTIYF. CDR3 DNA sequence: TGCAGCGTTGAAGGGGGGGGCTCTGGAAACACCATATATTTT.

The V and J genes are TRBV6-5 and TRBJ1-1, with D perhaps TRBD1 (5 bases). Between the trimmed V and J ends, which lost 0 bases and 3 bases, there was a span of 14 bases. The length of the CDR3 is 16 residues. Germline CDR1 reads MNHEY; CDR2 reads SVGAGI. The chain's CDR3 is CASSYSWGNLDTEAFF. For the CDR3, the DNA is TGTGCCAGCAGTTACTCATGGGGCAATCTAGACACTGAAGCTTTCTTT.

The rearrangement links TRBV29-1 to TRBJ1-1; TRBD1 might be the D (6 bases). This CDR3 region has 14 residues. V lost 4 bases and J lost 5, with 17 bases in between. CDR1 is SQVTM and CDR2 is ANQGSEA in the germline V gene. CDR3 nucleotide sequence: TGCAGCGTTGCTAAGGACAGCCTGGGAACTGAAGCTTTCTTT. Its protein is CSVAKDSLGTEAFF.

V is TRBV6-5 and J is TRBJ2-5; TRBD2 matches at 8 bases. This CDR3 is 14 amino acids long. The V segment lost 7 bases and the J segment 11 bases; nucleotides outside the gene matches: 15. The germline V gene encodes CDR1 MNHEY and CDR2 SVGAGI. The CDR3 spells CASNPYQRGGEQYF. CDR3 sequence (DNA): TGTGCCAGCAACCCCTACCAACGGGGGGGAGAGCAGTACTTC.

V usage is TRBV13 and J usage is TRBJ1-2; 8 bases agree with TRBD1. The ends lost 3 bases at V and 6 bases at J; junction bases unmatched: 3. CDR1 and CDR2 (germline): PRHDT, FYEKMQ (reference sequence). The length of the CDR3 is 13 residues. Written as DNA, the CDR3 is TGTGCCAGCAGCTTCGACAGGGGAAATGGCTACACCTTC. Its protein is CASSFDRGNGYTF.

CDR3 protein: CASSPLGGEYPYEQYF. As DNA, the CDR3 is TGCGCCAGCAGCCCTTTGGGGGGTGAGTACCCCTACGAGCAGTACTTC. The rearrangement joins TRBV4-1 to TRBJ2-7, with D possibly TRBD2 on 6 matching bases. Trimming took off 4 bases at V and 2 bases at J, with 18 bases between the two ends. CDR3 size: 16 residues. Germline values: CDR1 MGHRA, CDR2 YSYEKL.

CDR3 sequence reads: CSVVGLGAEGYTF. CDR3 nucleotide sequence: TGCAGCGTTGTTGGGCTGGGGGCAGAGGGCTACACCTTC. The rearrangement links TRBV29-1 to TRBJ1-2, with D possibly matching TRBD1 (6 bases). The V end lost 4 bases, the J end lost 8 bases, and 17 bases lay between the germline ends. The CDR3 extends over 13 amino acids. CDR1 SQVTM and CDR2 ANQGSEA come from the germline V gene. Combining the CDR3 with reference TRBV29-1 and TRBJ1-2 gives the whole variable domain SAVISQKPSRDICQRGTSLTIQCQVDSQVTMMFWYRQQPGQSLTLIATANQGSEATYESGFVIDKFPISRPNLTFSTLTVSNMSPEDSSIYLCSVVGLGAEGYTFGSGTRLTVV.

This chain uses TRBV29-1 with TRBJ1-2; D might be TRBD1 (5 bases). V was trimmed by 7 bases and J by 4 bases, leaving 22 bases between them. Germline CDR1 and CDR2: SQVTM and ANQGSEA. The CDR3 runs 15 residues. CDR3 DNA sequence: TGCAGCGGATTAGAATCAGGGTTTACTGGCTATGGCTACACCTTC. Its translation: CSGLESGFTGYGYTF.

This rearrangement joins TRBV7-6 to TRBJ2-3, with 8 bases fitting TRBD2. CDR1 SGHVS and CDR2 FNYEAQ come from the germline V gene. V was pared by 5 bases and J by 2 bases, with 9 bases of the junction left unmatched. This CDR3 region has 16 residues. CDR3 nucleotides: TGTGCCAGCAGCCCTGACGGGGGGGCAGACACAGATACGCAGTATTTT. Residues: CASSPDGGADTDTQYF.

This clone has a handful of counts. The chain is built from TRBV30 and TRBJ2-2; D is uncertain. The length of the CDR3 is 12 residues. The germline CDR1 and CDR2 sequences are GTSNPN and SVGIG (reference sequence). V dropped 1 base and J dropped 6 bases, with 6 bases sitting between them. The CDR3 loop is CAWSAPPGELFF. CDR3 nucleotide sequence: TGTGCCTGGAGTGCACCCCCCGGGGAGCTGTTTTTT. Full variable domain (remainder filled in from reference TRBV30 and TRBJ2-2): SQTIHQWPATLVQPVGSPLSLECTVEGTSNPNLYWYRQAAGRGLQLLFYSVGIGQISSEVPQNLSASRPQDRQFILSSKKLLLSDSGFYLCAWSAPPGELFFGEGSRLTVL.

J is TRBJ1-2 and V is TRBV12-5; possibly TRBD1 for D (5 bases). The length of the CDR3 is 12 residues. The germline CDR1 and CDR2 sequences are LGHNT and FRNRAP. CDR3 DNA: TGTGCCGCGTGGGGGTCGACCTATGGCTACACCTTC. Its protein product is CAAWGSTYGYTF.

There are a few counts of this clone. This specimen includes other DNA sequences encoding the same CDR3. The chain carries TRBV29-1 and TRBJ2-7; maybe TRBD1 (6 bases). Looked up from germline, CDR1 is SQVTM and CDR2 is ANQGSEA. The CDR3 is 12 residues long. V gave up 3 bases and J gave up 3 bases, with 9 bases separating them. The CDR3 DNA is TGCAGCGTTGAGGACAGAAACTACGAGCAGTACTTC. It is translated as CSVEDRNYEQYF.

The chain combines TRBV10-3 with TRBJ2-7, with D possibly matching TRBD2 (6 bases). Between the trimmed V and J ends, which lost 10 bases and 4 bases, there was a span of 20 bases. Germline lookup yields CDR1 ENHRY and CDR2 SYGVKD. The length of the CDR3 is 14 residues. The CDR3 is CATAARSGLYEQYF. The CDR3 region has the DNA TGTGCCACCGCTGCGCGTAGCGGCTTGTACGAGCAGTACTTC.

This clone was picked up a small number of times. The J gene is TRBJ1-1, the V gene TRBV19; D is uncertain. In germline, CDR1 is LNHDA, CDR2 SQIVND (reference sequence). Deletions cut 2 bases from V and 1 base from J, with 8 bases between. The CDR3 consists of 14 residues. CDR3 sequence reads: CASSILAGNTEAFF. DNA of the CDR3: TGTGCCAGTAGTATATTGGCCGGGAACACTGAAGCTTTCTTT.

This clone was counted between two and nine times. The CDR3 DNA sequence: TGTGCCAGCAGTCCGGACAACTACGAGCAGTACTTC. Amino acid sequence: CASSPDNYEQYF. The rearrangement uses TRBV28 and TRBJ2-7; D is possibly TRBD1 (5 bases). V was shortened by 5 bases and J by 3 bases, with 8 bases between the two germline ends. Germline V gives CDR1 MDHEN, CDR2 SYDVKM. This CDR3 contains 12 residues.

This clone was observed a single time. The chain is built from TRBV30 and TRBJ2-7; 9 bases are shared with TRBD2. CDR1 is GTSNPN and CDR2 is SVGIG in the germline V gene (reference sequence). This CDR3 has 14 residues. V lost 0 bases to trimming and J lost 5 bases; unmatched junction nucleotides: 5. As DNA, the CDR3 is TGTGCCTGGAGTGTAGGCGGGGGGGCCAACGAGCAGTACTTC. This gives the protein CAWSVGGGANEQYF.

This clone appeared a few times. The chain combines TRBV5-1 with TRBJ1-5, with D perhaps matching TRBD1 (6 bases). The CDR3 runs to 13 residues. V was clipped by 4 bases and J by 7 bases, with 12 bases between them. In germline, CDR1 is SGHRS, CDR2 YFSETQ. In DNA, the CDR3 is TGCGCCAGCAGCCAGGGGAACGGGCAGCCCCAGCATTTT. It specifies CASSQGNGQPQHF.

This chain connects TRBV29-1 to TRBJ2-7, with D perhaps assigned TRBD1 or TRBD2 (5 bases each). Per germline, CDR1 SQVTM and CDR2 ANQGSEA. The length of the CDR3 is 12 residues. V lost 6 bases and J lost 4, with 13 bases in between. Written as DNA, the CDR3 is TGCAGCGTGGGGGAAGGGGTTTACGAGCAGTACTTC. Translation gives CSVGEGVYEQYF.

The sample holds a few counts of this clone. This sequence joins TRBV29-1 and TRBJ1-2, with D possibly TRBD1 on 6 matching bases. Trimming took off 3 bases at V and 8 bases at J, with 16 bases between the two ends. Germline V CDR1 and CDR2: SQVTM, ANQGSEA. The CDR3 totals 13 residues. The CDR3 reads CSVDLGMGQGYTF. The CDR3 DNA reads as TGCAGCGTTGACCTAGGGATGGGACAAGGCTACACCTTC.

For the CDR3, the DNA is TGTGCCAGCAGCCCCCCGGGGGTGACTAGCGGCTACGAGCAGTACTTC. Its translation: CASSPPGVTSGYEQYF. The chain employs TRBV4-2 and TRBJ2-7; TRBD2 matches at 9 bases. J gave up 3 bases and V 4 bases, and 10 bases lay outside the gene matches. The CDR3 runs to 16 residues. The germline V gene has CDR1 LGHNA and CDR2 YNFKEQ.

Details on this clone: This CDR3 is also generated by other DNA sequences in the sample. The chain combines TRBV30 with TRBJ2-7; D uncertain. Germline values: CDR1 GTSNPN, CDR2 SVGIG (reference sequence). Trimming cost V 0 bases and J 2 bases, with 8 bases left between them. CDR3 size: 13 residues. The DNA of the CDR3 is TGTGCCTGGAGTGTTGGCAGAACCTACGAGCAGTACTTC. It specifies CAWSVGRTYEQYF.

This sequence joins TRBV19 and TRBJ1-2, with 7 bases fitting TRBD1. The V gene's germline CDR1 is LNHDA and CDR2 SQIVND (reference sequence). V lost 3 bases and J lost 8; bases outside the gene matches: 9. CDR3 length: 14 amino acids. In DNA, the CDR3 is TGTGCCAGTAGTATCTCCGAGACAGGGAAGGGCTACACCTTC. This codes for CASSISETGKGYTF.

The V gene is TRBV29-1, the J gene TRBJ2-2; no definite D call. V was pared by 0 bases and J by 7 bases, with 9 bases between. CDR3 length: 13 amino acids. Looked up from germline, CDR1 is SQVTM and CDR2 is ANQGSEA. In DNA form, the CDR3 reads TGCAGCGTTGAAGATGGGGTTTTCGGGGAGCTGTTTTTT. Translating it yields CSVEDGVFGELFF.

This rearrangement joins TRBV2 to TRBJ1-1; no reliable D call. The CDR3 covers 15 residues. Deletions cut 3 bases from V and 1 base from J, with 12 bases between. The germline V gene has CDR1 SNHLY and CDR2 FYNNEI. The CDR3 bases are TGTGCCAGCAGTGACCCCGCCGGATCGAACACTGAAGCTTTCTTT. It yields the protein CASSDPAGSNTEAFF. The variable domain in full, completed from reference TRBV2 and TRBJ1-1, reads EPEVTQTPSHQVTQMGQEVILRCVPISNHLYFYWYRQILGQKVEFLVSFYNNEISEKSEIFDDQFSVERPDGSNFTLKIRSTKLEDSAMYFCASSDPAGSNTEAFFGQGTRLTVV.